These T cell receptor beta chains were read from a single sample in a study of T cell responses to AZD1222 COVID-19 vaccine. The assay was immunoSEQ multiplex PCR, and TCRdb's table has in-frame clones only and misses some. The data hold some 120,000 clones, with over 90% observed a single time. The sample consisted of peripheral blood, taken on day 0 of AZD1222 vaccination. The receptors shown here come from an adult in good health. Each CDR3 is given with its conserved first and last residue. Each record gives: clone size, D gene, CDR3 length, V gene, J gene, CDR3 protein, CDR3 DNA. A D gene is named only where the DNA matches it firmly. Rows may omit the clone size; those that give it use once, few, many or a size class.

clone size: -
D gene: -
CDR3 length: 16
V gene: TRBV13
J gene: TRBJ2-1
CDR3 protein: CASSLGQTSSYNEQFF
CDR3 DNA: TGTGCCAGCAGCTTGGGACAAACCAGCTCCTACAATGAGCAGTTCTTC

clone size: -
D gene: TRBD1
CDR3 length: 15
V gene: TRBV6-5
J gene: TRBJ1-5
CDR3 protein: CASSYTQGAGQPQHF
CDR3 DNA: TGTGCCAGCAGTTACACCCAGGGGGCAGGTCAGCCCCAGCATTTT

clone size: -
D gene: -
CDR3 length: 14
V gene: TRBV5-1
J gene: TRBJ2-5
CDR3 protein: CASSLGSGQETQYF
CDR3 DNA: TGCGCCAGCAGCTTGGGTAGCGGCCAAGAGACCCAGTACTTC

clone size: -
D gene: TRBD1
CDR3 length: 14
V gene: TRBV6-5
J gene: TRBJ1-2
CDR3 protein: CASSRDRGNYGYTF
CDR3 DNA: TGTGCCAGCAGCCGGGACAGGGGTAACTATGGCTACACCTTC

clone size: -
D gene: -
CDR3 length: 14
V gene: TRBV6-5
J gene: TRBJ1-2
CDR3 protein: CAIGRGAGNYGYTF
CDR3 DNA: TGTGCCATTGGGAGGGGGGCAGGGAACTATGGCTACACCTTC

clone size: -
D gene: -
CDR3 length: 11
V gene: TRBV30
J gene: TRBJ1-1
CDR3 protein: CACSMNTEAFF
CDR3 DNA: TGTGCCTGCTCCATGAACACTGAAGCTTTCTTT

clone size: -
D gene: TRBD1
CDR3 length: 15
V gene: TRBV5-4
J gene: TRBJ1-2
CDR3 protein: CASSRPDRGAHGYTF
CDR3 DNA: TGTGCCAGCAGCCGTCCCGACAGGGGAGCACATGGCTACACCTTC

clone size: -
D gene: -
CDR3 length: 15
V gene: TRBV7-2
J gene: TRBJ1-4
CDR3 protein: CASSFRRALNEKLFF
CDR3 DNA: TGTGCCAGCAGCTTCCGTCGAGCACTTAATGAAAAACTGTTTTTT

clone size: -
D gene: -
CDR3 length: 17
V gene: TRBV6-1
J gene: TRBJ2-2
CDR3 protein: CASSELGSHFNTGELFF
CDR3 DNA: TGTGCCAGCAGTGAGTTGGGTTCTCACTTCAACACCGGGGAGCTGTTTTTT

clone size: -
D gene: TRBD1
CDR3 length: 16
V gene: TRBV6-1
J gene: TRBJ1-5
CDR3 protein: CASSEQDRRTNQPQHF
CDR3 DNA: TGTGCCAGCAGTGAACAGGACAGGAGAACCAATCAGCCCCAGCATTTT

clone size: -
D gene: TRBD1
CDR3 length: 16
V gene: TRBV5-5
J gene: TRBJ1-2
CDR3 protein: CASSLGGQALNYGYTF
CDR3 DNA: TGTGCCAGCAGCTTGGGGGGACAGGCATTAAACTATGGCTACACCTTC

clone size: -
D gene: TRBD2
CDR3 length: 16
V gene: TRBV7-9
J gene: TRBJ2-1
CDR3 protein: CASSLARGSSYNEQFF
CDR3 DNA: TGTGCCAGCAGCTTAGCGCGGGGGAGCTCCTACAATGAGCAGTTCTTC

clone size: -
D gene: -
CDR3 length: 14
V gene: TRBV15
J gene: TRBJ1-1
CDR3 protein: CATSISTADTEAFF
CDR3 DNA: TGTGCCACCAGCATCAGCACAGCAGACACTGAAGCTTTCTTT

clone size: -
D gene: -
CDR3 length: 13
V gene: TRBV12-3/TRBV12-4
J gene: TRBJ1-1
CDR3 protein: CASTAGEGGEAFF
CDR3 DNA: TGTGCCAGCACCGCCGGGGAGGGGGGAGAAGCTTTCTTT

clone size: -
D gene: TRBD1
CDR3 length: 17
V gene: TRBV7-8
J gene: TRBJ2-7
CDR3 protein: CASSLEGADSWSYEQYF
CDR3 DNA: TGTGCCAGCAGCTTAGAGGGGGCGGACAGTTGGTCCTACGAGCAGTACTTC

clone size: -
D gene: TRBD1
CDR3 length: 11
V gene: TRBV20-1
J gene: TRBJ1-1
CDR3 protein: CSALQGVEAFF
CDR3 DNA: TGCAGTGCTCTACAGGGGGTTGAAGCTTTCTTT

clone size: -
D gene: TRBD1
CDR3 length: 13
V gene: TRBV6-5
J gene: TRBJ1-2
CDR3 protein: CASSPGQTRGYTF
CDR3 DNA: TGTGCCAGCAGTCCGGGACAGACCCGGGGCTACACCTTC

clone size: -
D gene: TRBD2
CDR3 length: 13
V gene: TRBV30
J gene: TRBJ2-1
CDR3 protein: CAWSPSGGNEQFF
CDR3 DNA: TGTGCCTGGAGTCCCTCGGGGGGGAATGAGCAGTTCTTC

clone size: -
D gene: TRBD1
CDR3 length: 12
V gene: TRBV2
J gene: TRBJ2-5
CDR3 protein: CASSGQVETQYF
CDR3 DNA: TGTGCCAGCTCTGGACAGGTTGAGACCCAGTACTTC

clone size: -
D gene: -
CDR3 length: 15
V gene: TRBV5-1
J gene: TRBJ1-3
CDR3 protein: CASSLFGRRGNTIYF
CDR3 DNA: TGCGCCAGCAGCTTGTTCGGGAGACGGGGAAACACCATATATTTT

clone size: -
D gene: -
CDR3 length: 14
V gene: TRBV27
J gene: TRBJ1-4
CDR3 protein: CASSSHTANEKLFF
CDR3 DNA: TGTGCCAGCAGTTCCCATACGGCTAATGAAAAACTGTTTTTT

clone size: -
D gene: -
CDR3 length: 13
V gene: TRBV11-2
J gene: TRBJ1-1
CDR3 protein: CASSYTGNTEAFF
CDR3 DNA: TGTGCCAGCAGCTATACAGGGAACACTGAAGCTTTCTTT

clone size: -
D gene: TRBD1
CDR3 length: 13
V gene: TRBV5-4
J gene: TRBJ1-2
CDR3 protein: CASSMDREAGYTF
CDR3 DNA: TGTGCCAGCAGCATGGACAGGGAGGCTGGCTACACCTTC

clone size: -
D gene: -
CDR3 length: 15
V gene: TRBV11-2
J gene: TRBJ2-2
CDR3 protein: CASSLDHSYGGELFF
CDR3 DNA: TGTGCCAGCAGCTTAGATCACAGTTATGGCGGGGAGCTGTTTTTT

clone size: -
D gene: -
CDR3 length: 14
V gene: TRBV18
J gene: TRBJ1-6
CDR3 protein: CASSLGSYNSPLHF
CDR3 DNA: TGTGCCAGCTCACTGGGCAGCTATAATTCACCCCTCCACTTT

clone size: -
D gene: TRBD1
CDR3 length: 15
V gene: TRBV2
J gene: TRBJ1-1
CDR3 protein: CASSEASGGRVEAFF
CDR3 DNA: TGTGCCAGCAGTGAAGCTTCAGGGGGGCGGGTTGAAGCTTTCTTT

clone size: -
D gene: -
CDR3 length: 16
V gene: TRBV6-1
J gene: TRBJ1-3
CDR3 protein: CASSDPGHYSGNTIYF
CDR3 DNA: TGTGCCAGCAGTGATCCTGGACACTACTCTGGAAACACCATATATTTT

clone size: -
D gene: TRBD1
CDR3 length: 13
V gene: TRBV27
J gene: TRBJ2-1
CDR3 protein: CASSVTGGNEQFF
CDR3 DNA: TGTGCCAGCAGTGTGACAGGGGGAAATGAGCAGTTCTTC

clone size: -
D gene: TRBD1
CDR3 length: 18
V gene: TRBV23-1
J gene: TRBJ1-1
CDR3 protein: CASSQDTGGRTMNTEAFF
CDR3 DNA: TGCGCCAGCAGTCAAGATACAGGGGGACGGACCATGAACACTGAAGCTTTCTTT

clone size: -
D gene: -
CDR3 length: 14
V gene: TRBV6-1
J gene: TRBJ1-2
CDR3 protein: CASSERLTGSGYTF
CDR3 DNA: TGTGCCAGCAGTGAGAGGCTAACGGGGAGTGGCTACACCTTC

clone size: -
D gene: -
CDR3 length: 14
V gene: TRBV7-9
J gene: TRBJ1-4
CDR3 protein: CASSLSATNEKLFF
CDR3 DNA: TGTGCCAGCAGCTTGTCAGCAACTAATGAAAAACTGTTTTTT

clone size: -
D gene: TRBD2
CDR3 length: 14
V gene: TRBV5-1
J gene: TRBJ2-7
CDR3 protein: CASSLVGTSSEQYF
CDR3 DNA: TGCGCCAGCAGCTTGGTAGGGACTAGCAGCGAGCAGTACTTC

clone size: -
D gene: -
CDR3 length: 16
V gene: TRBV5-6
J gene: TRBJ2-6
CDR3 protein: CASSGRVSSGANVLTF
CDR3 DNA: TGTGCCAGCAGTGGCAGGGTTTCGTCTGGGGCCAACGTCCTGACTTTC

clone size: -
D gene: -
CDR3 length: 13
V gene: TRBV7-9
J gene: TRBJ1-6
CDR3 protein: CASSLSDNSPLHF
CDR3 DNA: TGTGCCAGCAGCTTATCGGATAATTCACCCCTCCACTTT

clone size: once
D gene: -
CDR3 length: 16
V gene: TRBV7-9
J gene: TRBJ2-1
CDR3 protein: CASSLRASEIGNEQFF
CDR3 DNA: TGTGCCAGCAGCTTAAGGGCTAGCGAGATTGGCAATGAGCAGTTCTTC

clone size: -
D gene: -
CDR3 length: 16
V gene: TRBV10-3
J gene: TRBJ1-2
CDR3 protein: CAIALRIVEGNYGYTF
CDR3 DNA: TGTGCCATCGCCTTAAGGATCGTCGAGGGGAACTATGGCTACACCTTC

clone size: -
D gene: -
CDR3 length: 14
V gene: TRBV6-6
J gene: TRBJ2-5
CDR3 protein: CASSYSIGQETQYF
CDR3 DNA: TGTGCCAGCAGTTACTCGATAGGACAAGAGACCCAGTACTTC

clone size: -
D gene: -
CDR3 length: 13
V gene: TRBV7-9
J gene: TRBJ2-7
CDR3 protein: CASSLWDSYEQYF
CDR3 DNA: TGTGCCAGCAGCTTATGGGATTCCTACGAGCAGTACTTC

clone size: -
D gene: -
CDR3 length: 13
V gene: TRBV6-5
J gene: TRBJ2-1
CDR3 protein: CASSYSNGNEQFF
CDR3 DNA: TGTGCCAGCAGTTACTCGAATGGAAATGAGCAGTTCTTC

clone size: -
D gene: -
CDR3 length: 13
V gene: TRBV19
J gene: TRBJ2-7
CDR3 protein: CASAAGGNYEQYF
CDR3 DNA: TGTGCCAGTGCTGCTGGGGGCAACTACGAGCAGTACTTC

clone size: -
D gene: -
CDR3 length: 15
V gene: TRBV4-1
J gene: TRBJ2-7
CDR3 protein: CASSQEETGSYEQYF
CDR3 DNA: TGCGCCAGCAGCCAAGAGGAGACAGGTTCCTACGAGCAGTACTTC

clone size: once
D gene: -
CDR3 length: 17
V gene: TRBV6-2/TRBV6-3
J gene: TRBJ1-2
CDR3 protein: CASSSTPADQSNYGYTF
CDR3 DNA: TGTGCCAGCAGTTCCACGCCCGCGGACCAGTCTAACTATGGCTACACCTTC

clone size: few
D gene: TRBD2
CDR3 length: 14
V gene: TRBV5-6
J gene: TRBJ2-3
CDR3 protein: CASSFLGRTDTQYF
CDR3 DNA: TGTGCCAGCAGCTTTCTCGGGAGGACAGATACGCAGTATTTT

clone size: -
D gene: -
CDR3 length: 15
V gene: TRBV2
J gene: TRBJ2-5
CDR3 protein: CASTRGQQSQETQYF
CDR3 DNA: TGTGCCAGCACGAGAGGGCAGCAGAGCCAAGAGACCCAGTACTTC

clone size: -
D gene: -
CDR3 length: 13
V gene: TRBV29-1
J gene: TRBJ1-1
CDR3 protein: CSVARQQNTEAFF
CDR3 DNA: TGCAGCGTTGCACGCCAGCAGAACACTGAAGCTTTCTTT

clone size: -
D gene: -
CDR3 length: 12
V gene: TRBV30
J gene: TRBJ1-6
CDR3 protein: CAWSVLGSPLHF
CDR3 DNA: TGTGCCTGGAGTGTACTGGGTTCACCCCTCCACTTT

clone size: -
D gene: -
CDR3 length: 13
V gene: TRBV5-1
J gene: TRBJ1-1
CDR3 protein: CASSPTDNTEAFF
CDR3 DNA: TGCGCCAGCAGCCCGACAGATAACACTGAAGCTTTCTTT